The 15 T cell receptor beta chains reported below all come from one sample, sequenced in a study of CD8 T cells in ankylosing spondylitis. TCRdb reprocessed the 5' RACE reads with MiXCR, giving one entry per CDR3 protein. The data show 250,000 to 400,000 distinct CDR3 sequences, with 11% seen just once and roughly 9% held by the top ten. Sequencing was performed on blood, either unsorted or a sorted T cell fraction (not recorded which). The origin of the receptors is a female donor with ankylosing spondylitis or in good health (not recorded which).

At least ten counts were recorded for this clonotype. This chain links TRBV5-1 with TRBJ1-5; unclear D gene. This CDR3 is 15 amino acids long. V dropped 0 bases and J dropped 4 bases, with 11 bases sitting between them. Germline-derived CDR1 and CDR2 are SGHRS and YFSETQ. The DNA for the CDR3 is TGCGCCAGCAGCTTGGGTCCCCCCGGAAATCAGCCCCAGCATTTT. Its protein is CASSLGPPGNQPQHF.

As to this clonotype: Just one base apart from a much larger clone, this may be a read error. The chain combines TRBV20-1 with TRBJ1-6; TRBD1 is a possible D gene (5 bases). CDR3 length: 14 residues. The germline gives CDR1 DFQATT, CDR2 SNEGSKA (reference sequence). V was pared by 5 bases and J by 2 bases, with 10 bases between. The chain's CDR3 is CSAPLGAYNSPLHF. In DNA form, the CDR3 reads TGCAGTGCTCCCTTAGGGGCCTATAATTCACCCCTCCACTTT.

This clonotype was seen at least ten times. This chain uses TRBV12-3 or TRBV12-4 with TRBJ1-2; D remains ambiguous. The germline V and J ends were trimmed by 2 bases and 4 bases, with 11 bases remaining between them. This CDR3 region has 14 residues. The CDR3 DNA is TGTGCCAGCAGTTTAAGTGAGGCTGGCTATGGCTACACCTTC. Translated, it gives CASSLSEAGYGYTF.

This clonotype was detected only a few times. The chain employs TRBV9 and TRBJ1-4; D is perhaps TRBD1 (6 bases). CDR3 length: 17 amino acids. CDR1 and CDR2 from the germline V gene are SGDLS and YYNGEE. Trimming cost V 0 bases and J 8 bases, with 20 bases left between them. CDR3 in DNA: TGTGCCAGCAGCGTAGGAGGGGGGGTCGACGGAAGGGAAAAACTGTTTTTT. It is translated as CASSVGGGVDGREKLFF.

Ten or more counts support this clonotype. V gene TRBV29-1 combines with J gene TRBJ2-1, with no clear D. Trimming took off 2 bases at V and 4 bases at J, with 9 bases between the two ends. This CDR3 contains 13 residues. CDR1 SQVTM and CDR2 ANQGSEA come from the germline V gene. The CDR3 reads CSVELEGYNEQFF. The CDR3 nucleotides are TGCAGCGTTGAATTGGAAGGTTACAATGAGCAGTTCTTC.

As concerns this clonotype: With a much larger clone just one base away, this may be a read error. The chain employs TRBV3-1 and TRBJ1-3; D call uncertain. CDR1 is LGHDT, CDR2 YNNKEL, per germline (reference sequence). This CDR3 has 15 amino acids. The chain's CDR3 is CACSQDQVGGFAIYF. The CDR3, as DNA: TGTGCCTGCAGCCAAGATCAAGTAGGTGGATTCGCCATATATTTT.

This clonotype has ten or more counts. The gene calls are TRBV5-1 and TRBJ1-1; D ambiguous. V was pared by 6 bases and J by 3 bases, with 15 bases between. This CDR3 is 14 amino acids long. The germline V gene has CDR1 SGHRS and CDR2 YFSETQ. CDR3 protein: CASTPRQRDTEAFF. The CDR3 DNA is TGCGCCAGCACCCCCCGGCAGAGGGACACTGAAGCTTTCTTT.

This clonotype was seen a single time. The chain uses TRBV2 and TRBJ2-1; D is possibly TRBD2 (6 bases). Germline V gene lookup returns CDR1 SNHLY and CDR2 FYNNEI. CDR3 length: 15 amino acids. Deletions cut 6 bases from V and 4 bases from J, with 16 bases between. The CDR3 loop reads CASRLGRGVYNEQFF. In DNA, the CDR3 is TGTGCCAGCAGGTTGGGGCGGGGTGTTTACAATGAGCAGTTCTTC.

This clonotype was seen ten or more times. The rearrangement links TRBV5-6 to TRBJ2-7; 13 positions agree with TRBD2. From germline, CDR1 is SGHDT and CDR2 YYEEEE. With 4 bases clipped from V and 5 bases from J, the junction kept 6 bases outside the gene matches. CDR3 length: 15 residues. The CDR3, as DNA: TGTGCCAGCAGCCCGGGACTAGCGGGAAGACACGAGCAGTACTTC. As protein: CASSPGLAGRHEQYF.

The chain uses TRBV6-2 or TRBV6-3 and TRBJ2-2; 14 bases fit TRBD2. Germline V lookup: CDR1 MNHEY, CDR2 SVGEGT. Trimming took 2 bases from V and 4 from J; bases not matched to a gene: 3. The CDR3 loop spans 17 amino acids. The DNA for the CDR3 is TGTGCCAGCAGTTACGGGACTAGCGGGAGTATCACCGGGGAGCTGTTTTTT. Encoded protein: CASSYGTSGSITGELFF.

The CDR3 DNA is TGTGCCAGCAGCCAAGCGACTACCAGGGGGCCCCCCTACGAGCAGTACTTC. This gives the protein CASSQATTRGPPYEQYF. This chain uses TRBV3-1 with TRBJ2-7, with 8 bases matching TRBD1. Unmatched junction bases numbered 10, after V lost 1 base and J lost 2 bases. The CDR3 consists of 17 residues. Germline CDR1 reads LGHDT; CDR2 reads YNNKEL (reference sequence).

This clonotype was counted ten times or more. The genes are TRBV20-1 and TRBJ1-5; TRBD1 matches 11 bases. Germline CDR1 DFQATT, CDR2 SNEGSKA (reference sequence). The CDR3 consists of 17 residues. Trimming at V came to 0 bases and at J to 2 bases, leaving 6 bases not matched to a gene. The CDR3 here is CSAREGQGVIGNQPQHF. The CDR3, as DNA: TGCAGTGCTAGAGAGGGACAGGGGGTTATTGGCAATCAGCCCCAGCATTTT.

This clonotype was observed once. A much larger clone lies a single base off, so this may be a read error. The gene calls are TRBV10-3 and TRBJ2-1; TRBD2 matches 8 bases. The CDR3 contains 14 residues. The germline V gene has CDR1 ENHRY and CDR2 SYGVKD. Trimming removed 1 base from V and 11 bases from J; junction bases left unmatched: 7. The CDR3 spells CAISEFGGARKQFF. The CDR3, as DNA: TGTGCCATCAGTGAGTTCGGGGGGGCTCGTAAGCAGTTCTTC.

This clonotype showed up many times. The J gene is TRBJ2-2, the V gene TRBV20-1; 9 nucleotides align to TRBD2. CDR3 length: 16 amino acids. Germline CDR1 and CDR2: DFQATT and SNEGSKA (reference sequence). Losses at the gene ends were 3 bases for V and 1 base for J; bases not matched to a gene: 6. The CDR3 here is CSASQPSGMNTGELFF. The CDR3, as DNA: TGCAGTGCTAGTCAGCCTAGCGGGATGAACACCGGGGAGCTGTTTTTT.

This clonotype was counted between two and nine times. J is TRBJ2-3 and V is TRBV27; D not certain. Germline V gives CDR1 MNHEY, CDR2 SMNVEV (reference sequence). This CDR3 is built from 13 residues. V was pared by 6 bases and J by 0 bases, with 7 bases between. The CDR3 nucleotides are TGTGCCAGCAGGATGTTTAGCACAGATACGCAGTATTTT. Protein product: CASRMFSTDTQYF.